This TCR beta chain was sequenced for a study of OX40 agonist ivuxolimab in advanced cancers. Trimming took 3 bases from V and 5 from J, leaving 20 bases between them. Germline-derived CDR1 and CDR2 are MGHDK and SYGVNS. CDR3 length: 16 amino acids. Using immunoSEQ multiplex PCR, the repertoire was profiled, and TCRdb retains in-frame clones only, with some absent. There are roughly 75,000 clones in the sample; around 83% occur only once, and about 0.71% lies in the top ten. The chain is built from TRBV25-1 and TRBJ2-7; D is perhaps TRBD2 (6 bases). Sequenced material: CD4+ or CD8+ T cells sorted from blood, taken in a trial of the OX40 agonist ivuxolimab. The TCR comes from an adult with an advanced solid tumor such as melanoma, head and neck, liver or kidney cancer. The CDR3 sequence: CASSEPTGTLKNEQYF. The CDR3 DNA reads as TGTGCCAGCAGTGAGCCTACGGGGACTTTGAAAAACGAGCAGTACTTC.